Listed here are 32 T cell receptor beta chains from one sample, sequenced in a study of beta chain features in type 1 diabetes. General study results and limits: TCRB CDR3 length was moderately but significantly reduced in all four CD4+ subsets of Type 1 diabetes patients.

Their antigen targets remain unknown. The whole isolated RNA underwent reverse transcription, so sequencing captured expressed TCRB transcripts. Assay used: immunoSEQ multiplex PCR; TCRdb lists only in-frame clones, some missing. The sample shows some 350,000 clones, 13% of them seen only once. Sample: naive CD4+ T cells from blood. The receptors here all came from a woman under 30 with type 1 diabetes.

In the case of this clone: An end of the junction differs from the germline gene, which may be a read error. The CDR3 sequence is CASSLEQGDNSF. CDR3 nucleotide sequence: TGCGCCAGCAGCTTGGAACAGGGGGATAACTCATTC. The chain couples TRBV5-1 to TRBJ2-7; 8 bases map to TRBD1. Germline loops: CDR1 SGHRS, CDR2 YFSETQ. The CDR3 sequence is 12 residues long. Together with reference TRBV5-1 and TRBJ2-7, the CDR3 gives the full variable domain: KAGVTQTPRYLIKTRGQQVTLSCSPISGHRSVSWYQQTPGQGLQFLFEYFSETQRNKGNFPGRFSGRQFSNSRSEMNVSTLELGDSALYLCASSLEQGDNSFGPGTRLTVT.

The V call is TRBV5-1, the J call TRBJ2-2; 12 bases line up with TRBD2. J was trimmed by 7 bases and V by 4 bases; bases with no gene match: 8. Germline V gene data show CDR1 as SGHRS and CDR2 as YFSETQ. The CDR3 is 16 residues long. The CDR3: CASSRTSGRHGGELFF. The CDR3 bases are TGCGCCAGCAGCCGAACTAGCGGGAGGCACGGCGGGGAGCTGTTTTTT.

This clone came up a few times. The V and J genes are TRBV11-3 and TRBJ2-5; D is ambiguous. Germline assignment: CDR1 SGHNT and CDR2 YENEEA. CDR3 length equals 13 residues. Trimming removed 3 bases from V and 5 bases from J, with 10 bases in between. The CDR3 nucleotides read TGTGCCAGCAGCTTTAGTCCCGGGGAGACCCAGTACTTC. It codes for CASSFSPGETQYF.

With regard to this clone: Other nucleotide sequences from this sample produce the same CDR3. This chain connects TRBV5-6 to TRBJ2-3; tentatively, D is TRBD2 (6 bases). Germline V lookup: CDR1 SGHDT, CDR2 YYEEEE. The CDR3 contains 14 residues. The V end lost 3 bases, the J end lost 3 bases, and 11 bases lay between the germline ends. Here the CDR3 DNA reads TGTGCCAGCAGCTCGGAGGGGCCGACAGATACGCAGTATTTT. This codes for CASSSEGPTDTQYF.

J is TRBJ1-1 and V is TRBV5-8; D not certain. Trimming removed 0 bases at V and 4 bases at J, with 13 bases between. This CDR3 is built from 15 residues. Per germline, CDR1 SGHTS and CDR2 YDEGEE. The CDR3 DNA follows: TGTGCCAGCAGCTTGGAGTGGGTTCGAGGCACTGAAGCTTTCTTT. It translates to CASSLEWVRGTEAFF.

The V and J genes are TRBV2 and TRBJ2-5, with a possible D match to TRBD2 (5 bases). The V and J ends lost 4 bases and 10 bases respectively, with 13 bases between them. There are 12 residues in the CDR3. Germline V lookup: CDR1 SNHLY, CDR2 FYNNEI. CDR3 protein: CASSGTPVGQYF. CDR3 nucleotides: TGTGCCAGCAGTGGGACTCCAGTGGGCCAGTACTTC.

This clone occurred a few times. V and J are TRBV28 and TRBJ2-3; 9 positions match TRBD1. The length of the CDR3 is 15 residues. Per the germline V gene, CDR1 is MDHEN and CDR2 is SYDVKM. V lost 4 bases, J lost 4 bases, and 6 bases stayed unmatched. For the CDR3, the DNA is TGTGCCAGCAGTTCCCGGGACAGGGCCCCAGATACGCAGTATTTT. It translates to CASSSRDRAPDTQYF.

This clone has only a few counts. The chain couples TRBV5-4 to TRBJ1-4; TRBD1 matches at 8 bases. The germline CDR1 and CDR2 sequences are SGHNT and YYREEE (reference sequence). V lost 1 base, J lost 10 bases, and 9 bases stayed unmatched. This CDR3 is built from 15 residues. As DNA, the CDR3 is TGTGCCAGCAGCTTGATGGGACAGGAGGCCGGAAAACTGTTTTTT. Its translation: CASSLMGQEAGKLFF.

This clone was picked up a small number of times. The V gene is TRBV18, the J gene TRBJ2-7; TRBD2 is a possible D gene (6 bases). The CDR3 has 14 residues. Germline CDR1 reads KGHSH; CDR2 reads LQKENI. V was shortened by 0 bases and J by 3 bases, with 9 bases between the two germline ends. The CDR3 nucleotides read TGTGCCAGCTCACCACCCTTCGGGAGCTACGAGCAGTACTTC. Translation: CASSPPFGSYEQYF.

The chain couples TRBV20-1 to TRBJ1-1, with D unresolved. This CDR3 is 10 amino acids long. Trimming took 5 bases from V and 8 from J, leaving 9 bases between them. The V gene's germline CDR1 is DFQATT and CDR2 SNEGSKA (reference sequence). CDR3: CSAQRGEAFF. DNA for the CDR3: TGCAGTGCTCAAAGAGGGGAAGCTTTCTTT.

The V and J genes are TRBV10-3 and TRBJ2-6, with D unresolved. CDR1 ENHRY and CDR2 SYGVKD come from the germline V gene. Trimming stripped 7 bases from V and 2 bases from J, with 6 bases between. CDR3 length equals 13 residues. Here the CDR3 DNA reads TGTGCCATCATAGCTCCTGGGGCCAACGTCCTGACTTTC. Its protein is CAIIAPGANVLTF.

The chain joins TRBV27 to TRBJ1-1; D not certain. CDR3 length: 15 residues. In germline, CDR1 is MNHEY, CDR2 SMNVEV (reference sequence). The V gene lost 3 bases and the J gene lost 0 bases, with 11 bases spanning the gap. In DNA, the CDR3 is TGTGCCAGCAGTTTGGGAGGACGGTTGAACACTGAAGCTTTCTTT. The encoded protein is CASSLGGRLNTEAFF.

This clone has a handful of counts. This chain joins TRBV30 and TRBJ2-1, with TRBD1 identical over 7 bases. V shed 0 bases and J 2 bases; nucleotides not matched to a gene: 4. Germline loops: CDR1 GTSNPN, CDR2 SVGIG (reference sequence). This CDR3 has 15 amino acids. In nucleotides, the CDR3 is TGTGCCTGGAGTGTACGGACAGGTACCTACAATGAGCAGTTCTTC. This translates into CAWSVRTGTYNEQFF.

CDR3 sequence: CASSWVAVNEQFF. CDR3 bases: TGTGCCAGCAGTTGGGTAGCGGTGAATGAGCAGTTCTTC. This chain connects TRBV28 to TRBJ2-1, with D perhaps TRBD2 (6 bases). The CDR3 spans 13 residues. The V and J ends lost 4 bases and 7 bases respectively, with 11 bases between them. Germline CDR1 is MDHEN and CDR2 is SYDVKM. Full variable domain (outside the CDR3, taken from reference TRBV28 and TRBJ2-1): DVKVTQSSRYLVKRTGEKVFLECVQDMDHENMFWYRQDPGLGLRLIYFSYDVKMKEKGDIPEGYSVSREKKERFSLILESASTNQTSMYLCASSWVAVNEQFFGPGTRLTVL.

This chain uses TRBV19 with TRBJ1-1; D gene ambiguous. Germline lookup yields CDR1 LNHDA and CDR2 SQIVND (reference sequence). Deletions cut 7 bases from V and 5 bases from J, with 11 bases between. The CDR3 totals 12 residues. The CDR3 reads CASKTEATEAFF. DNA of the CDR3: TGTGCCAGTAAAACTGAGGCGACTGAAGCTTTCTTT.

This clone was found a few times. The gene calls are TRBV27 and TRBJ2-3, with unresolved D. The CDR3 contains 11 residues. The V gene lost 4 bases and the J gene lost 5 bases, with 4 bases spanning the gap. The germline V gene encodes CDR1 MNHEY and CDR2 SMNVEV (reference sequence). The CDR3 protein is CASSWLDTQYF. CDR3 DNA: TGTGCCAGCAGTTGGCTAGATACGCAGTATTTT.

The chain has TRBV15 and TRBJ1-2, with D perhaps matching TRBD1 (5 bases). The germline V gene has CDR1 LNHNV and CDR2 YYDKDF (reference sequence). V shed 5 bases and J shed 4 bases, with 11 bases lying between them. This CDR3 comprises 13 residues. CDR3 region: CATSSQGIYGYTF. CDR3 sequence (DNA): TGTGCCACCAGCTCGCAGGGAATCTATGGCTACACCTTC. Together with reference TRBV15 and TRBJ1-2, the CDR3 gives the full variable domain: DAMVIQNPRYQVTQFGKPVTLSCSQTLNHNVMYWYQQKSSQAPKLLFHYYDKDFNNEADTPDNFQSRRPNTSFCFLDIRSPGLGDTAMYLCATSSQGIYGYTFGSGTRLTVV.

The chain joins TRBV25-1 to TRBJ1-1; no clear D gene. Germline CDR1 and CDR2: MGHDK and SYGVNS. The CDR3 runs to 13 residues. Trimming stripped 1 base from V and 7 bases from J, with 10 bases between. The CDR3 DNA follows: TGTGCCAGCAGTGAATCTCCCCTAATTGAAGCTTTCTTT. This gives the protein CASSESPLIEAFF.

This clone was counted a few times. The genes are TRBV7-9 and TRBJ1-4; D ambiguous. Trimming pared 2 bases from V and 4 bases from J, leaving 11 bases between. This CDR3 contains 15 residues. The V gene's germline CDR1 is SEHNR and CDR2 FQNEAQ (reference sequence). In DNA, the CDR3 is TGTGCCAGCAGCTTAATGGAGACTGATAATGAAAAACTGTTTTTT. Protein: CASSLMETDNEKLFF.

The rearrangement uses TRBV7-8 and TRBJ1-1, with D uncertain. Per germline, CDR1 SGHVS and CDR2 FQNEAQ. V was clipped by 1 base and J by 3 bases, with 6 bases between them. The CDR3 sequence is 13 residues long. For the CDR3, the DNA is TGTGCCAGCAGCTTAGTTATCTACACTGAAGCTTTCTTT. This encodes CASSLVIYTEAFF.

In DNA form, the CDR3 reads TGTGCCTGGAGGGAAGGGACAGTGAAGCGTGGCTACACCTTC. Its protein is CAWREGTVKRGYTF. V usage is TRBV30 and J usage is TRBJ1-2, with 7 bases aligning to TRBD1. The germline V gene encodes CDR1 GTSNPN and CDR2 SVGIG (reference sequence). Trimming cost V 3 bases and J 7 bases; bases outside gene matches: 11. The CDR3 loop spans 14 amino acids.

This chain uses TRBV4-1 with TRBJ2-1, with D possibly being TRBD1 (5 bases). CDR3 length equals 19 residues. Trimming pared 1 base from V and 7 bases from J, leaving 26 bases between. The germline V gene has CDR1 MGHRA and CDR2 YSYEKL. The CDR3 region is CASSQGTLRNPQGANEQFF. CDR3 nucleotide sequence: TGCGCCAGCAGCCAAGGAACCCTTAGGAACCCTCAAGGGGCGAATGAGCAGTTCTTC.

This sequence joins TRBV15 and TRBJ1-4; 8 bases line up with TRBD1. Germline-derived CDR1 and CDR2 are LNHNV and YYDKDF (reference sequence). The V segment lost 8 bases and the J segment 8 bases; nucleotides outside the gene matches: 10. The CDR3 totals 14 residues. The CDR3 sequence is CATVSQGAREKLFF. CDR3 sequence (DNA): TGTGCCACCGTGAGCCAGGGGGCAAGGGAAAAACTGTTTTTT.

This clone has only a few counts. The chain links TRBV5-6 to TRBJ1-1; TRBD1 matches 8 bases. Germline trimming cut 2 bases from V and 4 bases from J; bases unmatched to any gene: 1. The CDR3 is 13 amino acids. The germline gives CDR1 SGHDT, CDR2 YYEEEE. The CDR3 DNA reads TGTGCCAGCAGCTTTACAGGGGGCACTGAAGCTTTCTTT. Translated, it gives CASSFTGGTEAFF.

The rearrangement joins TRBV29-1 to TRBJ2-7; 7 positions agree with TRBD2. Germline V gene sequence: CDR1 SQVTM, CDR2 ANQGSEA. Unmatched junction bases numbered 9, after V lost 4 bases and J lost 0 bases. CDR3 length: 15 amino acids. The chain's CDR3 is CSVGRQAGSSYEQYF. DNA of the CDR3: TGCAGCGTTGGAAGGCAAGCGGGAAGCTCCTACGAGCAGTACTTC.

This clone was seen a handful of times. This chain joins TRBV9 and TRBJ2-1, with 8 bases aligning to TRBD2. Germline V CDR1 and CDR2: SGDLS, YYNGEE. This CDR3 has 15 residues. The ends lost 1 base at V and 7 bases at J; junction bases unmatched: 7. CDR3 in DNA: TGTGCCAGCAGCGTATCCCCGGGAGGGCCGAATGAGCAGTTCTTC. This translates into CASSVSPGGPNEQFF.

This chain connects TRBV9 to TRBJ2-2, with D maybe TRBD1 (6 bases). V lost 2 bases to trimming and J lost 5 bases, with 13 bases between them. This CDR3 is 15 amino acids long. Germline lookup yields CDR1 SGDLS and CDR2 YYNGEE. The CDR3 sequence: CASSVRTAPTGELFF. In DNA, the CDR3 is TGTGCCAGCAGCGTTCGGACAGCTCCGACCGGGGAGCTGTTTTTT.

J is TRBJ2-1 and V is TRBV1; TRBD2 is the table's D call, not checked against the DNA. TRBV1 constitutes a pseudogene. The CDR3 has 14 amino acids. CDR3 residues: CTSSRSRPDNEQFF. CDR3 DNA: TGCACCAGCAGCCGGAGTCGCCCGGACAATGAGCAGTTCTTC.

The sample holds a few counts of this clone. V and J are TRBV30 and TRBJ1-2; 7 positions match TRBD1. The CDR3 has 14 residues. Trimming cost V 3 bases and J 6 bases; bases outside gene matches: 10. The germline V gene has CDR1 GTSNPN and CDR2 SVGIG (reference sequence). The CDR3 loop reads CAWRSGGTLHGYTF. The CDR3 bases are TGTGCCTGGAGGTCAGGGGGAACCTTGCATGGCTACACCTTC. The complete variable domain, with remaining parts taken from reference TRBV30 and TRBJ1-2, reads SQTIHQWPATLVQPVGSPLSLECTVEGTSNPNLYWYRQAAGRGLQLLFYSVGIGQISSEVPQNLSASRPQDRQFILSSKKLLLSDSGFYLCAWRSGGTLHGYTFGSGTRLTVV.

This rearrangement joins TRBV2 to TRBJ2-7, with a tentative D call TRBD2 (6 bases). The V end was cut by 8 bases, the J end by 5 bases, with 19 bases between. CDR1 is SNHLY, CDR2 FYNNEI, per germline. The CDR3 is made up of 14 amino acids. The CDR3 is CASSKGRTKDEQYV. The CDR3 nucleotides read TGTGCCAGCTCGAAGGGACGGACTAAGGACGAGCAGTACGTC.

In this sample, this clone turned up a few times. This chain connects TRBV5-4 to TRBJ2-2; 8 bases fit TRBD2. Germline CDR1 and CDR2: SGHNT and YYREEE (reference sequence). The CDR3 runs 15 residues. V was pared by 4 bases and J by 6 bases, with 8 bases of the junction left unmatched. CDR3: CASSTGLVGSGELFF. CDR3 bases: TGTGCCAGCAGCACGGGACTAGTTGGTTCCGGGGAGCTGTTTTTT.

The CDR3 spells CASSLSSGRANEQFF. The CDR3 DNA follows: TGTGCCAGCAGTTTGAGTAGCGGGAGGGCCAATGAGCAGTTCTTC. J is TRBJ2-1 and V is TRBV27; TRBD2 matches at 11 bases. Germline trimming cut 3 bases from V and 6 bases from J; bases unmatched to any gene: 4. The CDR3 loop spans 15 amino acids. The germline V gene has CDR1 MNHEY and CDR2 SMNVEV (reference sequence).